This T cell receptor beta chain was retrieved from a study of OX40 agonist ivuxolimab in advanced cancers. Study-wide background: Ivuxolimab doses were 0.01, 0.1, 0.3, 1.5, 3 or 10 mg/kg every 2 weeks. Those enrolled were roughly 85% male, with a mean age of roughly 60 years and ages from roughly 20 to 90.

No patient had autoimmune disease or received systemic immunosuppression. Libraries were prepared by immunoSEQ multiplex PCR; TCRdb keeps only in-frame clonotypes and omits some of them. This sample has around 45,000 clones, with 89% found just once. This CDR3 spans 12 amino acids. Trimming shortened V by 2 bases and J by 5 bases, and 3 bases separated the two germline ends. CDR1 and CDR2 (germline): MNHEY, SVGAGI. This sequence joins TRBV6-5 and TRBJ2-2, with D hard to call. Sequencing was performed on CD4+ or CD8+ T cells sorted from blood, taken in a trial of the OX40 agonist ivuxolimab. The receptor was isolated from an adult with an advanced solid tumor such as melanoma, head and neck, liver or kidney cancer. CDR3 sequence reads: CASSYRTGELFF. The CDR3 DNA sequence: TGTGCCAGCAGTTACAGGACCGGGGAGCTGTTTTTT.